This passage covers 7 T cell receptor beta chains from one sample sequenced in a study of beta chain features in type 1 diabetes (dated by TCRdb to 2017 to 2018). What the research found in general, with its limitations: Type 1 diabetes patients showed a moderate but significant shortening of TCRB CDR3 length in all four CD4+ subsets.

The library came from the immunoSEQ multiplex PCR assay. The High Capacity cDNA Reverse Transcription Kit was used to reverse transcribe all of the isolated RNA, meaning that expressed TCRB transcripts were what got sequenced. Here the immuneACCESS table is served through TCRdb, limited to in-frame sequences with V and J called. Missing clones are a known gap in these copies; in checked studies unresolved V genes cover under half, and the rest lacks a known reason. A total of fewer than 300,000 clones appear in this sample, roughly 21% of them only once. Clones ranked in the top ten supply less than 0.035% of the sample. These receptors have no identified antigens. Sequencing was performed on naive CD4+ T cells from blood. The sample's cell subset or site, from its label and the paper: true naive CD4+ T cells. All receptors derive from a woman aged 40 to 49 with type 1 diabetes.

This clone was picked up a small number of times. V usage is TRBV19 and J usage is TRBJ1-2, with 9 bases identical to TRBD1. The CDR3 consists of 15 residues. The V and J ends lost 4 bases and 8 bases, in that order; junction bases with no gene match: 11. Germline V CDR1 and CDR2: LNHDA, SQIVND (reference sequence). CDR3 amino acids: CASSTLGQGEGGYTF. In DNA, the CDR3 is TGTGCCAGTAGTACCCTGGGACAGGGTGAGGGGGGCTACACCTTC.

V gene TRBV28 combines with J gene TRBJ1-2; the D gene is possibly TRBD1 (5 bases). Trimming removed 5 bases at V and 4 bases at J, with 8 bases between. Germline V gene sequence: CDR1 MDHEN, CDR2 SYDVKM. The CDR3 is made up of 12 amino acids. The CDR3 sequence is CASSDSSYGYTF. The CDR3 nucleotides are TGTGCCAGCAGTGACAGTAGCTATGGCTACACCTTC.

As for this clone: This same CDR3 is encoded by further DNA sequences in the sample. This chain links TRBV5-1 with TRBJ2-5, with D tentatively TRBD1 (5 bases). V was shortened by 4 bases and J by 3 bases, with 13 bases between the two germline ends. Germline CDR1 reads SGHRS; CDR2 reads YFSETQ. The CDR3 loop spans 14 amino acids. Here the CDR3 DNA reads TGCGCCAGCAGCCATGGACAAGGGGAAGAGACCCAGTACTTC. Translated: CASSHGQGEETQYF.

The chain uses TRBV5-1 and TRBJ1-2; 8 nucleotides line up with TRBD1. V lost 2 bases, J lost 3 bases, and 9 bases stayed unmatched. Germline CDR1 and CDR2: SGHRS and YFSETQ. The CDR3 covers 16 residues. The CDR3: CASSLELPGQDYGYTF. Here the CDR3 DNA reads TGCGCCAGCAGCTTAGAACTCCCGGGACAGGACTATGGCTACACCTTC.

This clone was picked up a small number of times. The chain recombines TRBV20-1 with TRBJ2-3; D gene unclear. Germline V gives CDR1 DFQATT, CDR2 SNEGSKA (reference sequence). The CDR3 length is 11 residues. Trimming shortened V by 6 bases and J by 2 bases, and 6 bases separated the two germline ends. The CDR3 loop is CSAIVTDTQYF. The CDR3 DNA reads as TGCAGTGCAATCGTCACAGATACGCAGTATTTT.

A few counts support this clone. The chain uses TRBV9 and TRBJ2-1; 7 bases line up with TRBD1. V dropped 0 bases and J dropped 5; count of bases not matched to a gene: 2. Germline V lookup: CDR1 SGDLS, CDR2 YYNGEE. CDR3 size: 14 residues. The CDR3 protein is CASSVGGQNNEQFF. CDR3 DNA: TGTGCCAGCAGCGTAGGGGGACAGAACAATGAGCAGTTCTTC.

The CDR3 DNA is TGTGCCAGCTCAATTAACAGGGTAGAAGGTCAGCCCCAGCATTTT. Translating it yields CASSINRVEGQPQHF. V is TRBV18 and J is TRBJ1-5; TRBD1 is a possible D gene (6 bases). V was trimmed by 5 bases and J by 6 bases, leaving 17 bases between them. Looked up from germline, CDR1 is KGHSH and CDR2 is LQKENI. The CDR3 is 15 amino acids.